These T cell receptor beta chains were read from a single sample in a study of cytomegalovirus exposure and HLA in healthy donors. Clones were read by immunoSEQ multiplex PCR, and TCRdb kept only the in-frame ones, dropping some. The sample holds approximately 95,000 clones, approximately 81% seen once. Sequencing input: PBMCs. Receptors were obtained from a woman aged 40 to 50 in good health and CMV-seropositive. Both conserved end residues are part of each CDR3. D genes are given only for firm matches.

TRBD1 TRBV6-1 CASPSPDRDYGGYTF
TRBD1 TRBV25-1 CASSKQGAIYEQYF
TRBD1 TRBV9 CASSRRDRVIYGYTF
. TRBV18 CASSLGRVPTNYGYTF
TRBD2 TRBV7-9 CASSLDGRAGEQYF
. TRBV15 CATSPRTVSYEQYF
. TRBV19 CASSKGWYGYTF
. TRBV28 CASSLRTNTGELFF
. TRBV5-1 CASSLEPGLDYGYTF
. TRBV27 CASSPRGGLSGRQYF
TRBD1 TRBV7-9 CASRTGQGIHEQYF
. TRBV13 CASTIREGELFF
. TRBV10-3 CAINPARENGELFF
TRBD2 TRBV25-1 CASTPGEGGTGELFF
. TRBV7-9 CASQLGAGNYGYTF
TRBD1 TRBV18 CASSPGTGATYEQYF
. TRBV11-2 CASSLDRGGRYGYTF
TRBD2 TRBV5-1 CASSADSPGLAGVVDTQYF
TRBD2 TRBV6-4 CASRLGTSGRGAYEQYF
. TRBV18 CASSPVGELVTEAFF
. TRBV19 CASSITLAPSYEQYF
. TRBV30 CAWSGRADTEAFF
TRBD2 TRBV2 CASSEVSGRLSTDTQYF
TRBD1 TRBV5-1 CASSLSGTGNTGELFF
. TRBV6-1 CASSGARTRMNTEAFF
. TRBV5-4 CASSLAPRDTDTQYF
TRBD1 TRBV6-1 CASTKTGSTEAFF
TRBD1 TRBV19 CASSLGRGPLFEQFF
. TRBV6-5 CASSYSVPGGGGQFF
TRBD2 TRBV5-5 CASSLRGAGEGEQFF
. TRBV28 CASSLPGHGDYGYTF
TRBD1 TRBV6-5 CASSFGQGAPSGYTF
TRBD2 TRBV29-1 CSVVAGSADTQYF
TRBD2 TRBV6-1 CASSELSGGGDETQYF
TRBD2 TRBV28 CASSRSGSINEQFF
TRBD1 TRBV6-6 CASSDPDRGRGEAFF
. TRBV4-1 CASSQDRVDLGGYEQYF
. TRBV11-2 CASSLGQVTQYF
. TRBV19 CASSIHGLVGQPQHF
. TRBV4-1 CASSQDRTYSNQPQHF
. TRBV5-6 CASSLAGGRTDTQYF
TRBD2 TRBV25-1 CASSPWGGVTDTQYF
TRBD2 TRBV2 CASRSRTSGRNEQYF
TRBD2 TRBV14 CASSQRRGSGLAAGELFF
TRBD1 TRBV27 CASVERAGGTGNTIYF
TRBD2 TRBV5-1 CASSLVLAGGPETQYF
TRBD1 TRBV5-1 CASSPDRAGNTIYF
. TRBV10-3 CAISESGQREQFF
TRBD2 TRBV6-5 CASSYLSGESYEQYF
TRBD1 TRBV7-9 CASSSGRDRGYTEAFF
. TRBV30 CAWSARNEKLFF
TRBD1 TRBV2 CASSEEGTGNQFF
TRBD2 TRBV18 CASSPPTAGYNEQFF
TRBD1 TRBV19 CASSQETGGQGEQYF